Below are 21 T cell receptor beta chains sequenced from a single sample in a study of radiotherapy plus CTLA-4 blockade in lung cancer. Using immunoSEQ multiplex PCR, the repertoire was profiled, and TCRdb retains in-frame clones only, with some absent. The table includes over 80,000 clones, more than 85% detected once. The sequencing here drew on peripheral blood, taken from a patient treated with radiotherapy plus ipilimumab. The receptors stem from a human donor with non-small cell lung cancer that progressed on radiotherapy plus ipilimumab.

The chain is built from TRBV6-5 and TRBJ1-5; weak D call: TRBD1 (5 bases). The CDR3 is 15 residues long. V lost 0 bases to trimming and J lost 5 bases, with 11 bases between them. Germline V gene sequence: CDR1 MNHEY, CDR2 SVGAGI. CDR3 sequence reads: CASSYSWGDHQPQHF. The CDR3 nucleotides read TGTGCCAGCAGTTACTCGTGGGGGGACCATCAGCCCCAGCATTTT.

V usage is TRBV5-1 and J usage is TRBJ2-3; D not certain. This CDR3 contains 11 residues. Germline CDR1 and CDR2: SGHRS and YFSETQ. The ends were cut back, 0 bases at V and 6 bases at J, with 2 bases in the middle. DNA for the CDR3: TGCGCCAGCAGCTTGGACGATACGCAGTATTTT. The encoded protein is CASSLDDTQYF.

The rearrangement uses TRBV28 and TRBJ1-6; D unresolved. The CDR3 is 14 amino acids. Trimming shortened V by 6 bases and J by 10 bases, and 16 bases separated the two germline ends. Germline V gene lookup returns CDR1 MDHEN and CDR2 SYDVKM. The CDR3 spells CASSSSMMGSPLHF. The CDR3 DNA is TGTGCCAGCAGCTCGTCCATGATGGGGTCACCCCTCCACTTT.

As to this clone: Mismatch with germline at one junction end may stem from a read error. V gene TRBV7-9 combines with J gene TRBJ1-3, with D possibly being TRBD1 (5 bases). The germline V gene encodes CDR1 SEHNR and CDR2 FQNEAQ (reference sequence). The CDR3 runs to 14 residues. CDR3 in DNA: TGTGCCAGCAGCTTAGACGGTTCAATCGAGGGGTTGGGATTT. It yields the protein CASSLDGSIEGLGF.

In nucleotides, the CDR3 is TGTGCCAGCAGCCCAGGTGGGGGGGAAAAACTGTTTTTT. This gives the protein CASSPGGGEKLFF. The rearrangement uses TRBV7-2 and TRBJ1-4; D perhaps matches TRBD1 (5 bases). The germline V gene has CDR1 SGHTA and CDR2 FQGNSA. This CDR3 has 13 amino acids. V lost 5 bases and J lost 8, with 12 bases in between.

This rearrangement joins TRBV5-1 to TRBJ1-1, with D unclear. Trimming left V 0 bases short and J 1 base short, with 7 bases between. CDR3 size: 14 residues. Germline CDR1 and CDR2: SGHRS and YFSETQ. The CDR3 DNA reads as TGCGCCAGCAGCTTGGAAACACAGAACACTGAAGCTTTCTTT. Protein sequence: CASSLETQNTEAFF.

The chain links TRBV19 to TRBJ2-2; D unclear. V dropped 3 bases and J dropped 5 bases, with 10 bases sitting between them. The CDR3 is 14 residues long. Germline V gives CDR1 LNHDA, CDR2 SQIVND (reference sequence). The CDR3 nucleotides read TGTGCCAGTAGTATTCCCCCCCTTACCGGGGAGCTGTTTTTT. This gives the protein CASSIPPLTGELFF.

V gene TRBV6-4 combines with J gene TRBJ1-5; D unresolved. Germline V CDR1 and CDR2: MRHNA, SNTAGT. The CDR3 totals 13 residues. V was pared by 2 bases and J by 6 bases, with 8 bases between. CDR3 coding DNA: TGTGCCAGCAGTGACAGGGAGGGTCAGCCCCAGCATTTT. It specifies CASSDREGQPQHF.

This clone was detected a few times. V is TRBV5-6 and J is TRBJ2-2; TRBD2 aligns across 9 bases. The CDR3 loop spans 16 amino acids. Germline V gives CDR1 SGHDT, CDR2 YYEEEE. Trimming at V came to 4 bases and at J to 7 bases, leaving 11 bases not matched to a gene. The CDR3 nucleotides read TGTGCCAGCAGCCTTCGGCGGGGGGGCCTCGGCGGGGAGCTGTTTTTT. Protein sequence: CASSLRRGGLGGELFF. Complete variable domain (other parts from reference TRBV5-6 and TRBJ2-2): DAGVTQSPTHLIKTRGQQVTLRCSPKSGHDTVSWYQQALGQGPQFIFQYYEEEERQRGNFPDRFSGHQFPNYSSELNVNALLLGDSALYLCASSLRRGGLGGELFFGEGSRLTVL.

The rearrangement joins TRBV10-3 to TRBJ1-2; D is unresolved. The V gene's germline CDR1 is ENHRY and CDR2 SYGVKD. Trimming pared 3 bases from V and 0 bases from J, leaving 17 bases between. This CDR3 region has 17 residues. This CDR3 reads CAISDIKGNLANYGYTF. The CDR3 coding sequence is TGTGCCATCAGTGATATAAAGGGTAACTTGGCTAACTATGGCTACACCTTC.

CDR3 protein: CASSFNYYNEQFF. In nucleotides, the CDR3 is TGTGCCAGCAGCTTTAACTATTACAATGAGCAGTTCTTC. The chain links TRBV5-8 to TRBJ2-1; D not resolved. This CDR3 contains 13 residues. V was pared by 2 bases and J by 4 bases, with 7 bases between. In germline, CDR1 is SGHTS, CDR2 YDEGEE.

The chain employs TRBV5-5 and TRBJ1-3, with a tentative D call TRBD1 (6 bases). Per germline, CDR1 SGHKS and CDR2 YYEKEE (reference sequence). Trimming pared 7 bases from V and 0 bases from J, leaving 14 bases between. The CDR3 is 15 residues long. The CDR3 is CASRADSFSGNTIYF. In DNA form, the CDR3 reads TGTGCCAGCCGGGCGGACAGCTTCTCTGGAAACACCATATATTTT.

V and J are TRBV28 and TRBJ1-3, with D unresolved. V lost 7 bases and J 0 bases, leaving 16 bases between the germline ends. The CDR3 runs to 16 residues. Germline V gives CDR1 MDHEN, CDR2 SYDVKM. In DNA form, the CDR3 reads TGTGCCAGCACCTTGAGTTTATCGGTCTCTGGAAACACCATATATTTT. Its protein product is CASTLSLSVSGNTIYF.

The CDR3 reads CASRMYTGQKSDTEAFF. The CDR3 DNA follows: TGTGCCAGCAGAATGTATACGGGACAGAAGTCCGACACTGAAGCTTTCTTT. The chain has TRBV7-9 and TRBJ1-1, with 7 bases aligning to TRBD1. The junction had 16 bases not matched to a gene; V was cut back by 6 bases and J by 3 bases. Germline V gene sequence: CDR1 SEHNR, CDR2 FQNEAQ (reference sequence). This CDR3 has 17 amino acids.

J is TRBJ1-1 and V is TRBV5-1; TRBD1 matches 7 bases. V was pared by 4 bases and J by 0 bases, with 6 bases of the junction left unmatched. Germline values: CDR1 SGHRS, CDR2 YFSETQ. This CDR3 has 15 residues. The CDR3 sequence: CASSMETGMNTEAFF. As DNA, the CDR3 is TGCGCCAGCAGCATGGAGACAGGGATGAACACTGAAGCTTTCTTT.

This clone has just one count. V is TRBV6-1 and J is TRBJ2-1; 7 bases align to TRBD1. V dropped 4 bases and J dropped 7; count of bases not matched to a gene: 7. The length of the CDR3 is 14 residues. The germline gives CDR1 MNHNS, CDR2 SASEGT. Here the CDR3 DNA reads TGTGCCAGCAGTGTCTTGGACAGGCGTAATGAGCAGTTCTTC. It yields the protein CASSVLDRRNEQFF.

The table lists this clone with a count of one. The V gene is TRBV7-8, the J gene TRBJ1-4; TRBD1 might be the D (5 bases). Germline values: CDR1 SGHVS, CDR2 FQNEAQ. The CDR3 extends over 16 amino acids. Trimming left V 4 bases short and J 2 bases short, with 14 bases between. The CDR3 is CASSSVPRATNEKLFF. In DNA form, the CDR3 reads TGTGCCAGCAGCTCAGTCCCCAGGGCTACTAATGAAAAACTGTTTTTT.

This chain uses TRBV5-5 with TRBJ2-5; 8 bases agree with TRBD1. From germline, CDR1 is SGHKS and CDR2 YYEKEE (reference sequence). The CDR3 runs 14 residues. After removal of 3 bases from V and 2 bases from J, the junction contained 3 bases not matched to a gene. The CDR3 DNA reads as TGTGCCAGCAGCTCTACAGGGGGGCAAGAGACCCAGTACTTC. Amino acid sequence: CASSSTGGQETQYF.

The chain's CDR3 is CSVEKLWNEQFF. CDR3 nucleotides: TGCAGCGTTGAAAAGCTCTGGAATGAGCAGTTCTTC. V usage is TRBV29-1 and J usage is TRBJ2-1; D uncertain. This CDR3 spans 12 amino acids. CDR1 and CDR2 from the germline V gene are SQVTM and ANQGSEA. With 2 bases removed from V and 7 bases from J, the gap between germline ends came to 9 bases.

The gene calls are TRBV5-5 and TRBJ2-5; the D call may be TRBD1 or TRBD2 (5 bases each). V was shortened by 2 bases and J by 4 bases, with 15 bases between the two germline ends. CDR1 and CDR2 from the germline V gene are SGHKS and YYEKEE (reference sequence). This CDR3 is built from 15 residues. The CDR3 coding sequence is TGTGCCAGCAGCTTAGACCGAGGGGATGGAGAGACCCAGTACTTC. Its protein is CASSLDRGDGETQYF. Complete variable domain (other parts from reference TRBV5-5 and TRBJ2-5): DAGVTQSPTHLIKTRGQQVTLRCSPISGHKSVSWYQQVLGQGPQFIFQYYEKEERGRGNFPDRFSARQFPNYSSELNVNALLLGDSALYLCASSLDRGDGETQYFGPGTRLLVL.

The chain carries TRBV6-1 and TRBJ2-7; 7 nucleotides align to TRBD1. J was trimmed by 0 bases and V by 6 bases; bases with no gene match: 5. CDR3 length: 14 amino acids. Germline lookup yields CDR1 MNHNS and CDR2 SASEGT. The CDR3 loop is CASRGQMISYEQYF. Here the CDR3 DNA reads TGTGCCAGCAGGGGACAGATGATCTCCTACGAGCAGTACTTC.